The 17 T cell receptor beta chains given below trace back to one sample, sequenced in a study of shared clonotypes between healthy human individuals. Sequencing was performed with immunoSEQ multiplex PCR; in TCRdb, only in-frame clones are kept and a portion is missing. This repertoire shows about 480,000 clones, about 75% found once; its top ten account for about an eighth. Sequencing used PBMCs. These receptors all come from a woman between 35 and 50 years old in good health. Some clones in this sample may be carry-over from other donors' samples.

The chain recombines TRBV7-8 with TRBJ2-3; TRBD2 agrees at 8 bases. Germline CDR1 reads SGHVS; CDR2 reads FQNEAQ. CDR3 length: 15 residues. Trimming cost V 5 bases and J 4 bases; bases outside gene matches: 8. DNA of the CDR3: TGTGCCAGCAGCCGGGGGGGTGGAAAAGCAGATACGCAGTATTTT. Protein product: CASSRGGGKADTQYF.

This clone has just one count. The chain is built from TRBV11-1 and TRBJ2-2; D is undetermined. V was pared by 4 bases and J by 0 bases, with 9 bases between. The V gene's germline CDR1 is SGHAT and CDR2 FQDESV (reference sequence). This CDR3 comprises 15 residues. CDR3 sequence (DNA): TGTGCCAGCAGCTCCGGAGAGTCGAACACCGGGGAGCTGTTTTTT. It is translated as CASSSGESNTGELFF. The variable domain in full, with the rest retrieved from reference TRBV11-1 and TRBJ2-2, is EAEVAQSPRYKITEKSQAVAFWCDPISGHATLYWYRQILGQGPELLVQFQDESVVDDSQLPKDRFSAERLKGVDSTLKIQPAELGDSAMYLCASSSGESNTGELFFGEGSRLTVL.

On this clone itself: Other DNA sequences in this sample translate to the same CDR3. The V and J genes are TRBV10-2 and TRBJ2-7; D is unclear. Germline loops: CDR1 WSHSY, CDR2 SAAADI. The CDR3 runs to 12 residues. V lost 0 bases, J lost 0 bases, and 0 bases lay in between. The CDR3 sequence is CASSESSYEQYF. In nucleotides, the CDR3 is TGCGCCAGCAGTGAGTCCTCCTACGAGCAGTACTTC.

This chain uses TRBV25-1 with TRBJ2-1; D gene ambiguous. V lost 3 bases to trimming and J lost 7 bases, with 4 bases between them. From germline, CDR1 is MGHDK and CDR2 SYGVNS. The CDR3 is made up of 11 amino acids. CDR3 loop: CASSDTNEQFF. The CDR3 nucleotides read TGTGCCAGCAGTGATACAAATGAGCAGTTCTTC.

This clone was found a few times. The V gene is TRBV5-1, the J gene TRBJ1-1; the match to TRBD1 covers 7 bases. The CDR3 has 13 residues. Germline CDR1 reads SGHRS; CDR2 reads YFSETQ. V lost 0 bases to trimming and J lost 7 bases; unmatched junction nucleotides: 3. CDR3 nucleotides: TGCGCCAGCAGCTTGGGTTCAGGGGGTGAAGCTTTCTTT. Its translation is CASSLGSGGEAFF.

The chain is built from TRBV28 and TRBJ2-7, with 8 bases lining up with TRBD1. V was clipped by 6 bases and J by 1 base; unmatched bases: 8. The CDR3 is made up of 15 amino acids. CDR1 is MDHEN and CDR2 is SYDVKM in the germline V gene. CDR3 sequence reads: CASRPTGTGSYEQYF. DNA of the CDR3: TGTGCCAGCAGGCCCACCGGGACAGGTTCCTACGAGCAGTACTTC. The variable domain in full, completed from reference TRBV28 and TRBJ2-7, reads DVKVTQSSRYLVKRTGEKVFLECVQDMDHENMFWYRQDPGLGLRLIYFSYDVKMKEKGDIPEGYSVSREKKERFSLILESASTNQTSMYLCASRPTGTGSYEQYFGPGTRLTVT.

This clone was seen more than once but under ten times. The chain employs TRBV5-1 and TRBJ2-2; D is unresolved. The CDR3 runs to 15 residues. Germline lookup yields CDR1 SGHRS and CDR2 YFSETQ. Trimming shortened V by 0 bases and J by 4 bases, and 10 bases separated the two germline ends. Here the CDR3 reads CASSLDYPGTGELFF. The CDR3 DNA reads TGCGCCAGCAGCTTGGATTACCCGGGCACCGGGGAGCTGTTTTTT.

In this sample, this clone turned up a few times. The CDR3 DNA reads as TGTGCCAGCTCACCACGCGGAGGGGATGGCTACACCTTC. It encodes CASSPRGGDGYTF. The rearrangement links TRBV18 to TRBJ1-2, with D perhaps matching TRBD1 (5 bases). V lost 1 base, J lost 6 bases, and 9 bases lay in between. The CDR3 loop spans 13 amino acids. Germline CDR1 is KGHSH and CDR2 is LQKENI.

The rearrangement joins TRBV9 to TRBJ1-2; TRBD1 agrees at 11 bases. Germline V CDR1 and CDR2: SGDLS, YYNGEE. CDR3 size: 16 residues. Trimming cost V 0 bases and J 3 bases; bases outside gene matches: 4. Here the CDR3 DNA reads TGTGCCAGCAGCGTAGAGGACAGGGGGCGCTACTATGGCTACACCTTC. Protein sequence: CASSVEDRGRYYGYTF.

V and J are TRBV7-2 and TRBJ1-3, with D perhaps matching TRBD1 (6 bases). Germline V CDR1 and CDR2: SGHTA, FQGNSA. This CDR3 is built from 15 residues. V lost 1 base and J lost 4, with 11 bases in between. CDR3 residues: CASSLGGTPGNTIYF. CDR3 DNA: TGTGCCAGCAGCTTAGGTGGGACACCAGGAAACACCATATATTTT.

The rearrangement uses TRBV5-5 and TRBJ2-7, with 8 bases identical to TRBD1. CDR1 SGHKS and CDR2 YYEKEE come from the germline V gene (reference sequence). The CDR3 length is 15 residues. After removal of 5 bases from V and 2 bases from J, the junction contained 9 bases not matched to a gene. The CDR3 DNA reads as TGTGCCAGCAGACAAACGACAGGGGCGGCCTACGAGCAGTACTTC. This encodes CASRQTTGAAYEQYF.

V is TRBV7-9 and J is TRBJ2-3; D might be TRBD2 (7 bases). The V and J ends lost 5 bases and 4 bases respectively, with 13 bases between them. This CDR3 has 14 residues. CDR1 is SEHNR, CDR2 FQNEAQ, per germline (reference sequence). CDR3 DNA sequence: TGTGCCAGCAGCCCACAGGGAGGGGCAGATACGCAGTATTTT. Its protein product is CASSPQGGADTQYF.

The V and J genes are TRBV4-2 and TRBJ2-2; D is undetermined. The CDR3 totals 14 residues. Trimming cost V 4 bases and J 4 bases, with 10 bases left between them. Germline V lookup: CDR1 LGHNA, CDR2 YNFKEQ. The CDR3 is CASSREKRTGELFF. The CDR3 DNA follows: TGTGCCAGCAGCCGCGAGAAACGCACCGGGGAGCTGTTTTTT.

The chain has TRBV15 and TRBJ2-3; D ambiguous. Germline V gene lookup returns CDR1 LNHNV and CDR2 YYDKDF (reference sequence). With 5 bases removed from V and 5 bases from J, the gap between germline ends came to 14 bases. The CDR3 is 14 residues long. CDR3 loop: CATSAGRSGDTQYF. The CDR3 DNA sequence: TGTGCCACCAGCGCAGGTCGGTCTGGAGATACGCAGTATTTT.

The V and J genes are TRBV28 and TRBJ1-2; 10 nucleotides match TRBD1. Trimming at V came to 11 bases and at J to 6 bases, leaving 12 bases not matched to a gene. This CDR3 is 14 amino acids long. Germline values: CDR1 MDHEN, CDR2 SYDVKM. The CDR3 sequence: CALTPGTGENGYTF. The CDR3 DNA reads TGTGCCCTCACACCTGGGACAGGGGAGAATGGCTACACCTTC.

The J gene is TRBJ2-3, the V gene TRBV28; no clear D gene. Deletions cut 7 bases from V and 2 bases from J, with 16 bases between. Germline V gives CDR1 MDHEN, CDR2 SYDVKM. CDR3 length: 15 residues. The CDR3 spells CASTRTGFLTDTQYF. As DNA, the CDR3 is TGTGCCAGCACCCGAACGGGCTTTCTCACAGATACGCAGTATTTT.

The chain joins TRBV9 to TRBJ2-1, with D perhaps TRBD2 (5 bases). CDR1 is SGDLS, CDR2 YYNGEE, per germline. V was cut by 0 bases and J by 6 bases, with 16 bases left in between. There are 16 residues in the CDR3. CDR3 DNA sequence: TGTGCCAGCAGCGTAGGAGGAAAGGGAGCCAGCAATGAGCAGTTCTTC. Protein sequence: CASSVGGKGASNEQFF. Complete variable domain (other parts from reference TRBV9 and TRBJ2-1): DSGVTQTPKHLITATGQRVTLRCSPRSGDLSVYWYQQSLDQGLQFLIQYYNGEERAKGNILERFSAQQFPDLHSELNLSSLELGDSALYFCASSVGGKGASNEQFFGPGTRLTVL.